A selection of T cell receptor beta chains follows, all from one sample in a study of T cells after yellow fever vaccination. A single record per CDR3 protein comes from TCRdb applying MiXCR to the 5' RACE reads. The sample has hundreds of thousands of distinct CDR3 sequences; 3.6% are singletons. The sequenced sample was PBMCs, obtained on the day of the yellow fever booster vaccination. Source of these receptors: a man aged 18 to 29 who received the YFV17D yellow fever vaccine. Each CDR3 is given with its conserved first and last residue. A D gene is named only where the DNA matches it firmly. Clone size is not always given. Where it is, it says once, few, many or a class for expanded clones.

clone_size,j_call,d_call,v_call,cdr3_nt,cdr3_aa
many,TRBJ2-1,.,TRBV4-2,TGTGCCAGCAGCCAAGTGCGGGGGCGGGGATCCTACAATGAGCAGTTCTTC,CASSQVRGRGSYNEQFF
.,TRBJ1-3,TRBD1,TRBV7-2,TGTGCCAGCAGCCCAACCCCCGGGACAGACTCTGGAAACACCATATATTTT,CASSPTPGTDSGNTIYF
.,TRBJ1-2,.,TRBV19,TGTGCCAGTATGGACGACGGATACTATGGCTACACCTTC,CASMDDGYYGYTF
many,TRBJ1-3,.,TRBV5-6,TGTGCCAGCAGCTTTTGGAGAGGACCGAACTCTGGAAACACCATATATTTT,CASSFWRGPNSGNTIYF
many,TRBJ1-2,.,TRBV7-2,TGTGCCAGCAGCCCCAGGGTACCCGGCTACACCTTC,CASSPRVPGYTF
.,TRBJ1-4,TRBD1,TRBV20-1,TGCAGTGCTCGTCGACAGGGGACTAATGAAAAACTGTTTTTT,CSARRQGTNEKLFF
many,TRBJ2-2,.,TRBV23-1,TGCGCCAGCAGTCAGGACATGCCCGGGGAGCTGTTTTTT,CASSQDMPGELFF
few,TRBJ2-5,.,TRBV11-2,TGTGCCAGCAGCTTAACAGGCCCGCAAGAGACCCAGTACTTC,CASSLTGPQETQYF
many,TRBJ2-3,.,TRBV12-3/TRBV12-4,TGTGCCAGCAGTCTCTCGGTAGCTACGCAGTATTTT,CASSLSVATQYF
.,TRBJ1-5,.,TRBV12-3/TRBV12-4,TGTGCCAGCCGCTCCCGGGGTCAGCCCCAGCATTTT,CASRSRGQPQHF
few,TRBJ1-2,.,TRBV20-1,TGCAGTGCTACCCGGACCGATCGAAACTATGGCTACACCTTC,CSATRTDRNYGYTF
many,TRBJ2-1,.,TRBV2,TGTGCCAGCAGTGTAGCAGGGTACAATGAGCAGTTCTTC,CASSVAGYNEQFF
many,TRBJ1-1,.,TRBV10-3,TGTGCCATCAGTGTAGGCAGTACTGAAGCTTTCTTT,CAISVGSTEAFF
.,TRBJ1-5,.,TRBV4-1,TGCGCCAGCAGCCAAGAGGCGGAGGTCCAGCCCCAGCATTTT,CASSQEAEVQPQHF
many,TRBJ1-3,.,TRBV6-5,TGTGCCAGCAGTTACGCAGACGTCGCCGGAAACACCATATATTTT,CASSYADVAGNTIYF
many,TRBJ2-3,TRBD1,TRBV28,TGTGCCAGCAGCACGTCCGGGACAGCCACAGATACGCAGTATTTT,CASSTSGTATDTQYF
many,TRBJ1-6,.,TRBV5-1,TGCGCCAGCAGCGGGTCAGGTCCTAATTCACCCCTCCACTTT,CASSGSGPNSPLHF
.,TRBJ1-1,.,TRBV7-6,TGTGCCAGCAGGCCTGAAGCTTTCTTT,CASRPEAFF
.,TRBJ1-1,.,TRBV6-5,TGTGCCAGCAGTTACGGGATCAGGGTGAACACTGAAGCTTTCTTT,CASSYGIRVNTEAFF
many,TRBJ2-3,TRBD2,TRBV20-1,TGCAGTGCTAGCCCGACTAGCGGGGTGCCAGATACGCAGTATTTT,CSASPTSGVPDTQYF
many,TRBJ2-3,TRBD2,TRBV4-3,TGCGCCAGCAGCCAAGGAGGACTAGCGGGGAATACGCAGTATTTT,CASSQGGLAGNTQYF
few,TRBJ2-5,.,TRBV13,TGTGCCAGCAGCTTAGGCCTAATTGGGGGGGAGACCCAGTACTTC,CASSLGLIGGETQYF
few,TRBJ1-1,.,TRBV7-8,TGTGCCAGCAGCTTAGCGCTTTGGACTGAAGCTTTCTTT,CASSLALWTEAFF
many,TRBJ1-5,.,TRBV12-3/TRBV12-4,TGTGCCAGCAGTCCCGTGGGTCTAAATCAGCCCCAGCATTTT,CASSPVGLNQPQHF
.,TRBJ1-1,TRBD1,TRBV7-2,TGTGCCAGCAGCTACACCCGACAGGGGGCGAGGGCTTTCTTT,CASSYTRQGARAFF
.,TRBJ1-1,.,TRBV7-9,TGTGCCAGCAGCTTAGGCTCTGGACCGACGAACACTGAAGCTTTCTTT,CASSLGSGPTNTEAFF
many,TRBJ2-3,.,TRBV5-1,TGCGCCAGCAGCTTGGCCGCAGGGGCAGATACGCAGTATTTT,CASSLAAGADTQYF
.,TRBJ1-5,.,TRBV10-3,TGTGCCATCAGTGCGGGGGGCGGGAGCAATCAGCCCCAGCATTTT,CAISAGGGSNQPQHF
few,TRBJ1-5,.,TRBV20-1,TGCAGTGCTAGAGTTCGTCAGAATAGCAATCAGCCCCAGCATTTT,CSARVRQNSNQPQHF
.,TRBJ2-5,.,TRBV7-7,TGTGCTAGCAGCTACTTGGGAGGAATCCAAGAGACCCAGTACTTC,CASSYLGGIQETQYF
many,TRBJ2-5,TRBD2,TRBV2,TGTGCCAGCAGTGAAGTTCTAGCGGGGGCCCAAGAGACCCAGTACTTC,CASSEVLAGAQETQYF
many,TRBJ2-7,TRBD1,TRBV4-1,TGCGCCAGCAGCCGAATACCGGGACAGGGGTACGAGCAGTACTTC,CASSRIPGQGYEQYF
many,TRBJ2-3,.,TRBV4-3,TGCGCCAGCAGCCGACGGGGGAGGACAGATACGCAGTATTTT,CASSRRGRTDTQYF
few,TRBJ2-5,.,TRBV7-9,TGTGCCAGCAGACAAACAGGGTACCCAGAGACCCAGTACTTC,CASRQTGYPETQYF
.,TRBJ2-2,.,TRBV4-1,TGCGCCAGCAGCCAAGAATCATTCTTGGAGCTGTTTTTT,CASSQESFLELFF
.,TRBJ1-1,.,TRBV4-3,TGCGCCAGCAGCCAAGATATTTGGGCGGAAGCTTTCTTT,CASSQDIWAEAFF
few,TRBJ1-5,.,TRBV19,TGTGCCAGTAGTCCGGCCGTTTATAGCAATCAGCCCCAGCATTTT,CASSPAVYSNQPQHF
.,TRBJ2-3,.,TRBV12-3/TRBV12-4,TGTGCCAGCAGTTTAGATATCACAGATACGCAGTATTTT,CASSLDITDTQYF
many,TRBJ1-1,.,TRBV5-1,TGCGCCAGCAGTAAGGGCATGAACACTGAAGCTTTCTTT,CASSKGMNTEAFF
many,TRBJ2-4,TRBD2,TRBV2,TGTGCCAGTACGCTAGCGGGCGGAAACATTCAGTACTTC,CASTLAGGNIQYF
many,TRBJ2-3,.,TRBV10-3,TGTGCCATCAGTGAACCCGGGGCGGCAGATACGCAGTATTTT,CAISEPGAADTQYF
few,TRBJ1-5,.,TRBV3-1,TGTGCCAGCAGCCCGGGACTCAATCAGCCCCAGCATTTT,CASSPGLNQPQHF
few,TRBJ2-7,.,TRBV5-5,TGTGCCAGCAGCTTGCGGGACTTCACGAATTACGAGCAGTACTTC,CASSLRDFTNYEQYF
many,TRBJ2-4,TRBD1,TRBV3-1,TGTGCCAGCAGCAACCGGGACAGGGGTGACATTCAGTACTTC,CASSNRDRGDIQYF
many,TRBJ2-3,TRBD2,TRBV10-3,TGTGCCTCCGGGGAGCGGGGGGCCGAGGGTACGCAGTATTTT,CASGERGAEGTQYF
few,TRBJ2-5,TRBD2,TRBV5-1,TGCGCCAGCAGCCTCTGGTTTAGCGGGGGGACGCAAGAGACCCAGTACTTC,CASSLWFSGGTQETQYF
few,TRBJ2-1,.,TRBV5-1,TGCGCCAGCAGCACGGGAGACGGGGCAGTTGAGCAGTTCTTC,CASSTGDGAVEQFF
many,TRBJ2-1,.,TRBV5-6,TGTGCCAGCACCCCCAGAGGGAACAGCCCCAATGAGCAGTTCTTC,CASTPRGNSPNEQFF
few,TRBJ1-5,TRBD1,TRBV12-3/TRBV12-4,TGTGCCAGCAGTTTGGTAGGGCAGGGGGGTCAGCCCCAGCATTTT,CASSLVGQGGQPQHF
.,TRBJ2-3,TRBD1,TRBV4-1,TGCGCCAGCAGCCGCGGGACAGGTAGCACAGATACGCAGTATTTT,CASSRGTGSTDTQYF
many,TRBJ2-5,.,TRBV7-3,TGTGCCAGCAGCTTACGGGAAGGAGAGACCCAGTACTTC,CASSLREGETQYF
many,TRBJ2-7,TRBD1,TRBV7-2,TGTGCCAGCAGCTTAGAGGGACAGGGAATATACTTAGACTCCTACGAGCAGTACTTC,CASSLEGQGIYLDSYEQYF